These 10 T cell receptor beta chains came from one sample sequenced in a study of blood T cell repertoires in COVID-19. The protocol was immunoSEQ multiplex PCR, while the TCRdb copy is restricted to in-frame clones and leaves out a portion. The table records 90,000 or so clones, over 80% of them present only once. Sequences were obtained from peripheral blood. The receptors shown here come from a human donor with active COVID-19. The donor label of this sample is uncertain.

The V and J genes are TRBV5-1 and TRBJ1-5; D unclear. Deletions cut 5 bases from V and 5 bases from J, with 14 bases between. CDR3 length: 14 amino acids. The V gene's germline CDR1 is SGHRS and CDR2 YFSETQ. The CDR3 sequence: CASSSGKVDQPQHF. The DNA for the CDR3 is TGCGCCAGCAGTTCCGGGAAAGTGGATCAGCCCCAGCATTTT.

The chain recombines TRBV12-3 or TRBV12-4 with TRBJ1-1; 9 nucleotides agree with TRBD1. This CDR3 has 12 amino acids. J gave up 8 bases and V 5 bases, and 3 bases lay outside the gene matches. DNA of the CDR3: TGTGCCAGCAGTAGACAGGGGGGGGAAGCTTTCTTT. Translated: CASSRQGGEAFF.

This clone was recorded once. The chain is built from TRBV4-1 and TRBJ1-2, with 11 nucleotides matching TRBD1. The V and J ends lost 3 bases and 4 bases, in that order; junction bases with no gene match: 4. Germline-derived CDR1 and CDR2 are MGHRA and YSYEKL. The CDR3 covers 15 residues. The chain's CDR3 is CASSQWDRGAYGYTF. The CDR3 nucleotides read TGCGCCAGCAGCCAGTGGGACAGGGGGGCCTATGGCTACACCTTC.

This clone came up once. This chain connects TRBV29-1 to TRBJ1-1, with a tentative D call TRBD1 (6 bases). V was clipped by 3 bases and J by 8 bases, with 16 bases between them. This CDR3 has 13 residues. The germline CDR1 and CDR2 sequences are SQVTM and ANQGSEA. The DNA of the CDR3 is TGCAGCGTTGATCTGAACAGGGCCTCAGAAGCTTTCTTT. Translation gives CSVDLNRASEAFF.

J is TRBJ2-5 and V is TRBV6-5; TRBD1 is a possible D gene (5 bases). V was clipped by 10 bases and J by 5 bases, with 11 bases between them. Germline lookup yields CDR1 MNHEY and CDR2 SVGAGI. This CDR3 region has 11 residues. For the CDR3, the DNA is TGTGCCACGCAGGGTCCGGAGACCCAGTACTTC. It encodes CATQGPETQYF.

The CDR3 protein is CASSPPGSKGEKLFF. DNA for the CDR3: TGTGCCAGTAGTCCCCCCGGGTCCAAGGGGGAAAAACTGTTTTTT. The chain is built from TRBV19 and TRBJ1-4, with a weak D call TRBD1 (5 bases). In germline, CDR1 is LNHDA, CDR2 SQIVND (reference sequence). The CDR3 is made up of 15 amino acids. V lost 5 bases and J lost 8, with 18 bases in between.

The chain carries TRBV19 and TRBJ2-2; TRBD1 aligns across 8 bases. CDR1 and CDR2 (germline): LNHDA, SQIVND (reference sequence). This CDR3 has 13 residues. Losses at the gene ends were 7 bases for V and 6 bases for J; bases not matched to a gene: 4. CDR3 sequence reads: CASTADRAGELFF. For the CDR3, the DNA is TGTGCCAGTACCGCGGACAGGGCCGGGGAGCTGTTTTTT.

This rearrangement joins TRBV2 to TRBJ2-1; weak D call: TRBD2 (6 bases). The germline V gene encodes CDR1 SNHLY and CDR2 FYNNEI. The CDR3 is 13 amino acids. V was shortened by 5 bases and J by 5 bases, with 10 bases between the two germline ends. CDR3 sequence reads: CASSMGGNNEQFF. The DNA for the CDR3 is TGTGCCAGCAGTATGGGGGGTAACAATGAGCAGTTCTTC.

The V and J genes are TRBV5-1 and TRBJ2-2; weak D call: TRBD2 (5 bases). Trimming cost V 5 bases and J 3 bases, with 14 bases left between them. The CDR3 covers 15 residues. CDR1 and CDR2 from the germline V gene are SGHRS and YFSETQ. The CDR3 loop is CASSSGSRDTGELFF. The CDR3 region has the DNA TGCGCCAGCAGTTCGGGGTCCCGCGACACCGGGGAGCTGTTTTTT.

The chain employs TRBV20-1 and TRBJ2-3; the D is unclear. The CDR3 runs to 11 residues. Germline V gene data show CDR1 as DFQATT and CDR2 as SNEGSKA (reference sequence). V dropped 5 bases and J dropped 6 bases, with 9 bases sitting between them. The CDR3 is CSALNGDTQYF. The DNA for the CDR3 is TGCAGTGCTCTCAACGGGGATACGCAGTATTTT.